This is a list of T cell receptor beta chains from one sample in a study of blood T cell repertoires in COVID-19. Measured with immunoSEQ multiplex PCR; TCRdb has only the in-frame clones, and not every one. The sample consists of 200,000 or so clones, more than 65% of them appearing once. Sequencing was done on a sample of PBMCs or T cells enriched from blood (not recorded which). The receptors derive from a man between 35 and 55 years old who had recovered from COVID-19. The CDR3 runs from the conserved cysteine through the conserved F or W. Fields, in order: V gene, clone size, J gene, D gene, CDR3 DNA, CDR3 protein. D genes are given only for firm matches. Size is stated for part of the rows, as once, few or many counts, or as a class when the clone is expanded.

V gene: TRBV5-1; clone size: .; J gene: TRBJ1-2; D gene: TRBD1; CDR3 DNA: TGCGCCAGCAGCTTGGTCGGCGACAGGGGGAACTATGGCTACACCTTC; CDR3 protein: CASSLVGDRGNYGYTF
V gene: TRBV29-1; clone size: .; J gene: TRBJ1-2; D gene: .; CDR3 DNA: TGCAGCGTTGGATTCTGGGGGGGCAACTATGGCTACACCTTC; CDR3 protein: CSVGFWGGNYGYTF
V gene: TRBV6-5; clone size: .; J gene: TRBJ2-1; D gene: TRBD1; CDR3 DNA: TGTGCCAGCAGTTGGACAGGGCACAATGAGCAGTTCTTC; CDR3 protein: CASSWTGHNEQFF
V gene: TRBV6-6; clone size: .; J gene: TRBJ1-1; D gene: TRBD1; CDR3 DNA: TGTGCCGGAGGGCAAGGGGGACAGGGGAACACTGAAGCTTTCTTT; CDR3 protein: CAGGQGGQGNTEAFF
V gene: TRBV5-8; clone size: .; J gene: TRBJ1-2; D gene: .; CDR3 DNA: TGTGCCAGCAGCGGGGGGAATAGACATAACTATGGCTACACCTTC; CDR3 protein: CASSGGNRHNYGYTF
V gene: TRBV9; clone size: once; J gene: TRBJ2-2; D gene: .; CDR3 DNA: TGTGCCAGCAGCGTAGGTGGAGGGCTGGCCACCGGGGAGCTGTTTTTT; CDR3 protein: CASSVGGGLATGELFF
V gene: TRBV7-9; clone size: .; J gene: TRBJ2-1; D gene: TRBD2; CDR3 DNA: TGTGCCAGCAGTTCTGAACTAGCGGGGGACTACAATGAGCAGTTCTTC; CDR3 protein: CASSSELAGDYNEQFF
V gene: TRBV4-1; clone size: .; J gene: TRBJ1-2; D gene: .; CDR3 DNA: TGCGCCAGCAGCCAAGATCGGGGGTATGGCTACACCTTC; CDR3 protein: CASSQDRGYGYTF
V gene: TRBV7-2; clone size: .; J gene: TRBJ1-1; D gene: TRBD1; CDR3 DNA: TGTGCCACCTCCCGGGACAGAGACACTGAAGCTTTCTTT; CDR3 protein: CATSRDRDTEAFF
V gene: TRBV3-1/TRBV3-2; clone size: few; J gene: TRBJ1-1; D gene: .; CDR3 DNA: TGTGCCAGCAGCCAAGAGGGCTCGGTAAACACTGAAGCTTTCTTT; CDR3 protein: CASSQEGSVNTEAFF
V gene: TRBV7-2; clone size: .; J gene: TRBJ2-3; D gene: .; CDR3 DNA: TGTGCCAGCAGCTCCCTTCCAACTAGCACAGATACGCAGTATTTT; CDR3 protein: CASSSLPTSTDTQYF
V gene: TRBV18; clone size: .; J gene: TRBJ2-3; D gene: TRBD2; CDR3 DNA: TGTGCCAGCTCACCAACCAGCGGGGGAGATACGCAGTATTTT; CDR3 protein: CASSPTSGGDTQYF
V gene: TRBV7-2; clone size: .; J gene: TRBJ1-3; D gene: TRBD1; CDR3 DNA: TGTGCCAGCAGCCTGGACAGGGGGTATGGAAACACCATATATTTT; CDR3 protein: CASSLDRGYGNTIYF
V gene: TRBV14; clone size: .; J gene: TRBJ2-7; D gene: TRBD1; CDR3 DNA: TGTGCCAGCAGCCAAGTTTTTGGAGGGACAGGACTATACGAGCAGTACTTC; CDR3 protein: CASSQVFGGTGLYEQYF
V gene: TRBV27; clone size: few; J gene: TRBJ1-1; D gene: .; CDR3 DNA: TGTGCCAGCAGCAGTCGGACAGCGACTCAATACACTGAAGCTTTCTTT; CDR3 protein: CASSSRTATQYTEAFF
V gene: TRBV29-1; clone size: .; J gene: TRBJ1-2; D gene: TRBD1; CDR3 DNA: TGCAGCGTTGAACTGAGGGACAGGGGGCCTGACTACTATGGCTACACCTTC; CDR3 protein: CSVELRDRGPDYYGYTF
V gene: TRBV3-1/TRBV3-2; clone size: .; J gene: TRBJ2-1; D gene: .; CDR3 DNA: TGTGCCAGCAGCCAACTAGTATATGATGGGCAGTTCTTC; CDR3 protein: CASSQLVYDGQFF
V gene: TRBV5-1; clone size: few; J gene: TRBJ1-2; D gene: TRBD1; CDR3 DNA: TGCGCCAGCAGCTTGGGGGACAGCTCTAACTATGGCTACACCTTC; CDR3 protein: CASSLGDSSNYGYTF
V gene: TRBV4-1; clone size: few; J gene: TRBJ1-5; D gene: .; CDR3 DNA: TGCGCCAGCAGCCAGGAACAGGAGCAGCCCCAGCATTTT; CDR3 protein: CASSQEQEQPQHF
V gene: TRBV5-1; clone size: .; J gene: TRBJ2-7; D gene: .; CDR3 DNA: TGCGCCAGCAGCGGGCAGGGGCTTTACGAGCAGTACTTC; CDR3 protein: CASSGQGLYEQYF
V gene: TRBV19; clone size: .; J gene: TRBJ1-2; D gene: TRBD1; CDR3 DNA: TGTGCCAGTAGTCCTCGATGGGGACAGGTTCAGAATGGCTACACCTTC; CDR3 protein: CASSPRWGQVQNGYTF
V gene: TRBV21-1; clone size: .; J gene: TRBJ1-5; D gene: .; CDR3 DNA: TGTGCCAGCAGCCTACCAGGGGACATCGGTGGGGAGAGCAATCAGCCCCAGCATTTT; CDR3 protein: CASSLPGDIGGESNQPQHF
V gene: TRBV12-5; clone size: .; J gene: TRBJ1-2; D gene: .; CDR3 DNA: TGTGCTAGTGGTCCGCCGGGTCGTTATTATGGCTACACCTTC; CDR3 protein: CASGPPGRYYGYTF
V gene: TRBV3-1/TRBV3-2; clone size: .; J gene: TRBJ1-1; D gene: .; CDR3 DNA: TGTGCCAGCAGCCTACAGGGCATGGGGCTGAACACTGAAGCTTTCTTT; CDR3 protein: CASSLQGMGLNTEAFF
V gene: TRBV27; clone size: .; J gene: TRBJ2-2; D gene: TRBD1; CDR3 DNA: TGTGCCAGCAGAACAGGGGGACGCACCGGGGAGCTGTTTTTT; CDR3 protein: CASRTGGRTGELFF
V gene: TRBV6-5; clone size: .; J gene: TRBJ1-6; D gene: .; CDR3 DNA: TGTGCCAGCAGCCTCAGGACGGGAAGGAATTCACCCCTCCACTTT; CDR3 protein: CASSLRTGRNSPLHF
V gene: TRBV7-2; clone size: .; J gene: TRBJ2-7; D gene: TRBD1; CDR3 DNA: TGTGCCAGCAGCCCCAATCCAACAGGGGAAAAGTACTTC; CDR3 protein: CASSPNPTGEKYF
V gene: TRBV9; clone size: .; J gene: TRBJ2-3; D gene: .; CDR3 DNA: TGTGCCAGCAGCGGAGGGGGGGGCACAGATACGCAGTATTTT; CDR3 protein: CASSGGGGTDTQYF
V gene: TRBV18; clone size: few; J gene: TRBJ1-1; D gene: TRBD1; CDR3 DNA: TGTGCCAGCTCACCGGGACAGAGTTTCTCGAACACTGAAGCTTTCTTT; CDR3 protein: CASSPGQSFSNTEAFF
V gene: TRBV10-2; clone size: .; J gene: TRBJ1-2; D gene: TRBD1; CDR3 DNA: TGCGCCAGCAGTGATCGGACAGGGAACTATGGCTACACCTTC; CDR3 protein: CASSDRTGNYGYTF
V gene: TRBV3-1/TRBV3-2; clone size: .; J gene: TRBJ1-1; D gene: .; CDR3 DNA: TGTGCCAGCAGCCAAGAAAGCAGGATGAACACTGAAGCTTTCTTT; CDR3 protein: CASSQESRMNTEAFF